This T cell receptor (beta chain) was sequenced during a study of low-dose radiotherapy and immunotherapy resistance in tumors. J gave up 4 bases and V 4 bases, and 8 bases lay outside the gene matches. The germline CDR1 and CDR2 sequences are SGHRS and YFSETQ. The CDR3 has 15 amino acids. Time point given: after trial treatment. The treatment denotes: LDRT plus nivolumab, ipilimumab, low-dose cyclophosphamide and aspirin (RACIN trial). All of the donors were given nivolumab, ipilimumab, aspirin, low-dose cyclophosphamide and low-dose radiotherapy as part of RACIN, a single-arm trial. There are many counts of this clonotype. First-strand cDNA used TRAV- and TRBV-specific primers, covering alpha and beta chains. PCR amplification of the TCRs was performed with Phusion for 20 PCR cycles, and it relied on a constant-region primer together with a V-primer adapter. MiXCR was run by TCRdb on the reads, yielding one entry per CDR3 protein. The sample has 60,000 or so distinct CDR3 sequences, 23% seen once.

The clonotype was recovered from a male donor with prostate cancer. The specimen comprised PBMCs, sampled after low-dose radiotherapy plus immunotherapy. The rearrangement links TRBV5-1 to TRBJ2-3; 8 bases are shared with TRBD2. The CDR3 here is CASSPWTSSPDTQYF. The DNA of the CDR3 is TGCGCCAGCAGCCCCTGGACTAGCTCTCCAGATACGCAGTATTTT.